Shown below are 27 T cell receptor beta chains from a single sample sequenced in a study of blood T cells in healthy people across ages. Then a second PCR, running roughly 6 to 12 cycles, was carried out with a sample-barcoded 5' primer and a J-beta primer mix. TCRdb analysed the 5' RACE reads with MiXCR anew, one entry per CDR3 protein. The table has about 1,500,000 distinct CDR3 sequences, 42% seen once. Material for sequencing was blood. The receptor set was obtained from a woman between 18 and 30 years old in good health.

The J gene is TRBJ2-7, the V gene TRBV4-1, with 13 bases identical to TRBD2. Unmatched junction bases numbered 6, after V lost 4 bases and J lost 6 bases. This CDR3 comprises 15 residues. Per the germline V gene, CDR1 is MGHRA and CDR2 is YSYEKL. The CDR3 DNA sequence: TGCGCCAGCAGCCGTCACGGACTAGCGGGAGCCGAGCAGTACTTC. As protein: CASSRHGLAGAEQYF.

There are a few counts of this clonotype. This rearrangement joins TRBV21-1 to TRBJ1-5; the D segment call TRBD1 is taken from the table without a DNA check. TRBV21-1 is recorded as a pseudogene. There are 20 residues in the CDR3. The CDR3 is CASSRRPPDRRGYSNQPQHF. The CDR3 bases are TGTGCCAGCAGCAGAAGGCCCCCGGACAGGAGGGGGTATAGCAATCAGCCCCAGCATTTT.

The rearrangement uses TRBV6-1 and TRBJ2-1; D not certain. This CDR3 contains 12 residues. Germline-derived CDR1 and CDR2 are MNHNS and SASEGT. Between the trimmed V and J ends, which lost 0 bases and 9 bases, there was a span of 6 bases. The CDR3 DNA follows: TGTGCCAGCAGTGAAGCTGGCGGTGAGCAGTTCTTC. It translates to CASSEAGGEQFF.

Notes on this clonotype: This clone may be a read error of a much larger clone one base away. The chain links TRBV10-3 to TRBJ2-3; 8 bases align to TRBD2. The CDR3 has 13 amino acids. CDR1 and CDR2 from the germline V gene are ENHRY and SYGVKD. The CDR3: CVILAASTDTQYF. CDR3 DNA sequence: TGTGTCATACTAGCGGCTAGCACAGATACGCAGTATTTT.

V is TRBV2 and J is TRBJ2-1; D is uncertain. Germline assignment: CDR1 SNHLY and CDR2 FYNNEI. The CDR3 length is 11 residues. The V and J ends lost 6 bases and 9 bases respectively, with 9 bases between them. CDR3 region: CASRTYSEQFF. In DNA form, the CDR3 reads TGTGCCAGCAGGACCTACTCTGAGCAGTTCTTC.

This clonotype was seen a few times. The chain links TRBV6-5 to TRBJ2-5; 7 nucleotides agree with TRBD2. CDR1 and CDR2 (germline): MNHEY, SVGAGI. This CDR3 is built from 15 residues. V shed 8 bases, J shed 11 bases, and the junction held 20 bases outside the gene matches. The CDR3: CASSLSPGGYNEQYF. CDR3 DNA sequence: TGTGCCAGCTCTCTCTCCCCGGGAGGATACAATGAGCAGTACTTC.

The CDR3 coding sequence is TGTGCCAGTCCACTTTCGCGGGGGGAGGCTAGCACAGATACGCAGTATTTT. This sequence encodes CASPLSRGEASTDTQYF. This sequence joins TRBV21-1 and TRBJ2-3; the D segment call TRBD2 is taken from the table without a DNA check. TRBV21-1 is a known pseudogene. CDR3 length equals 17 residues.

The chain employs TRBV20-1 and TRBJ2-5; D could derive from TRBD1 or TRBD2 (5 bases each). The J call may be incorrect, as the DNA end agrees better with TRBJ2-7. Germline V gene sequence: CDR1 DFQATT, CDR2 SNEGSKA (reference sequence). The CDR3 is 15 amino acids. Here the CDR3 reads CSASPPGTTVHEQYF. The DNA for the CDR3 is TGCAGTGCCAGTCCCCCCGGGACCACCGTCCACGAGCAGTACTTC.

The gene calls are TRBV9 and TRBJ2-1; TRBD2 matches at 9 bases. CDR1 is SGDLS, CDR2 YYNGEE, per germline. V trimming: 3 bases; J trimming: 6 bases; junction bases outside the gene matches: 7. The CDR3 loop spans 15 amino acids. For the CDR3, the DNA is TGTGCCAGCAGCGCGGGACTAGCTTTAAGCAATGAGCAGTTCTTC. Its protein product is CASSAGLALSNEQFF.

This clonotype was detected a few times. This rearrangement joins TRBV7-6 to TRBJ2-1, with 8 bases lining up with TRBD2. CDR3 size: 16 residues. The germline CDR1 and CDR2 sequences are SGHVS and FNYEAQ. V lost 5 bases and J lost 7; bases outside the gene matches: 13. The CDR3 spells CASSRGSTAGVNEQFF. In DNA form, the CDR3 reads TGTGCCAGCAGCCGTGGGTCGACAGCGGGAGTTAATGAGCAGTTCTTC. Looking up the rest from reference TRBV7-6 and TRBJ2-1 gives the full variable domain: GAGVSQSPRYKVTKRGQDVALRCDPISGHVSLYWYRQALGQGPEFLTYFNYEAQQDKSGLPNDRFSAERPEGSISTLTIQRTEQRDSAMYRCASSRGSTAGVNEQFFGPGTRLTVL.

This rearrangement joins TRBV4-2 to TRBJ1-6, with D unresolved. CDR3 length: 13 amino acids. CDR1 and CDR2 (germline): LGHNA, YNFKEQ. The germline V and J ends were trimmed by 4 bases and 7 bases, with 8 bases remaining between them. CDR3 nucleotides: TGTGCCAGCAGCCCCGCAGTGAATTCACCCCTCCACTTT. Translated, it gives CASSPAVNSPLHF.

The table lists this clonotype with a few counts. The V call is TRBV7-2, the J call TRBJ2-3; D not certain. From germline, CDR1 is SGHTA and CDR2 FQGNSA. Trimming cost V 5 bases and J 8 bases, with 17 bases left between them. The CDR3 loop spans 14 amino acids. The CDR3 spells CASSKDLTLGTQYF. The DNA for the CDR3 is TGTGCCAGCAGCAAGGACCTTACGCTAGGTACGCAGTATTTT.

Points on this clonotype: Mismatch with germline at one junction end may stem from a read error. This chain connects TRBV28 to TRBJ1-5; TRBD1 is a possible D gene (5 bases). Germline V CDR1 and CDR2: MDHEN, SYDVKM. This CDR3 has 14 residues. This CDR3 reads CSSSGGGTSQPQHF. The CDR3 DNA reads TGTTCCAGCAGCGGGGGGGGGACGAGTCAGCCCCAGCATTTT.

V and J are TRBV2 and TRBJ2-5; maybe TRBD1 (5 bases). With 1 base removed from V and 6 bases from J, the gap between germline ends came to 12 bases. The CDR3 length is 14 residues. Germline loops: CDR1 SNHLY, CDR2 FYNNEI. The CDR3: CASSEGTRGKTQYF. The CDR3 DNA reads TGTGCCAGCAGTGAAGGGACAAGGGGAAAGACCCAGTACTTC.

This clonotype was observed a handful of times. The chain recombines TRBV6-5 with TRBJ1-5, with no clear D. V was clipped by 5 bases and J by 1 base, with 6 bases between them. The CDR3 is 13 residues long. Germline CDR1 reads MNHEY; CDR2 reads SVGAGI. The CDR3: CASSDNSNQPQHF. CDR3 sequence (DNA): TGTGCCAGCAGTGACAACAGCAATCAGCCCCAGCATTTT.

The table lists this clonotype with a few counts. The rearrangement uses TRBV20-1 and TRBJ2-1, with 9 nucleotides matching TRBD1. The germline gives CDR1 DFQATT, CDR2 SNEGSKA (reference sequence). The V segment lost 5 bases and the J segment 4 bases; nucleotides outside the gene matches: 9. The CDR3 has 15 amino acids. The CDR3 DNA sequence: TGCAGTGCTCCCAAATCGGGGACAGGGTACAATGAGCAGTTCTTC. This codes for CSAPKSGTGYNEQFF.

The chain carries TRBV5-1 and TRBJ1-6; D is undetermined. The V gene's germline CDR1 is SGHRS and CDR2 YFSETQ. The CDR3 consists of 14 residues. V lost 0 bases, J lost 10 bases, and 11 bases lay in between. The CDR3 loop is CASSLESTASPLHF. The DNA of the CDR3 is TGCGCCAGCAGCTTGGAGTCCACGGCATCACCCCTCCACTTT.

This clonotype has more than one count but fewer than ten. This rearrangement joins TRBV2 to TRBJ2-1, with 12 bases that match TRBD2. The CDR3 extends over 15 amino acids. Looked up from germline, CDR1 is SNHLY and CDR2 is FYNNEI. Trimming cost V 9 bases and J 4 bases; bases outside gene matches: 7. The CDR3 DNA is TGTGCCAGTTGGGGCGGGACTAGCGGGTACAATGAGCAGTTCTTC. It translates to CASWGGTSGYNEQFF.

V usage is TRBV6-1 and J usage is TRBJ1-4, with 9 bases identical to TRBD1. V lost 8 bases and J lost 7; bases outside the gene matches: 5. This CDR3 has 13 amino acids. Germline V gives CDR1 MNHNS, CDR2 SASEGT. The CDR3, as DNA: TGTGCCAGCTGGCCGGACAGGGGTGAAAAACTGTTTTTT. Protein product: CASWPDRGEKLFF.

The gene calls are TRBV6-1 and TRBJ2-3, with D perhaps TRBD1 (7 bases). This CDR3 contains 16 residues. Per the germline V gene, CDR1 is MNHNS and CDR2 is SASEGT. Trimming removed 4 bases at V and 0 bases at J, with 14 bases between. Here the CDR3 DNA reads TGTGCCAGCAGTGCCGGAGGGGGCGTGAGCACAGATACGCAGTATTTT. Translating it yields CASSAGGGVSTDTQYF.

The chain recombines TRBV27 with TRBJ2-7; the match to TRBD2 covers 10 bases. After removal of 5 bases from V and 6 bases from J, the junction contained 4 bases not matched to a gene. The CDR3 sequence is 13 residues long. Germline lookup yields CDR1 MNHEY and CDR2 SMNVEV (reference sequence). The CDR3 DNA is TGTGCCAGCAGTCCCGGACTAGCGGCCGAGCAGTACTTC. Translation: CASSPGLAAEQYF.

This clonotype was detected only a few times. The V and J genes are TRBV28 and TRBJ2-2; perhaps TRBD1 as D (5 bases). Per the germline V gene, CDR1 is MDHEN and CDR2 is SYDVKM. V was clipped by 5 bases and J by 5 bases, with 9 bases between them. The CDR3 has 13 amino acids. CDR3 nucleotide sequence: TGTGCCAGCAGTCAACAGGTGACCGGGGAGCTGTTTTTT. This codes for CASSQQVTGELFF.

The DNA for the CDR3 is TGTGCCAGCAGTGAAACAGGGGAATTGGCAGATACGCAGTATTTT. Protein product: CASSETGELADTQYF. V usage is TRBV2 and J usage is TRBJ2-3, with 7 bases lining up with TRBD1. The CDR3 spans 15 residues. Germline V gene data show CDR1 as SNHLY and CDR2 as FYNNEI. With 2 bases clipped from V and 4 bases from J, the junction kept 6 bases outside the gene matches. The entire variable domain, with the rest obtained from reference TRBV2 and TRBJ2-3, is as follows: EPEVTQTPSHQVTQMGQEVILRCVPISNHLYFYWYRQILGQKVEFLVSFYNNEISEKSEIFDDQFSVERPDGSNFTLKIRSTKLEDSAMYFCASSETGELADTQYFGPGTRLTVL.

This clonotype was counted only a few times. The V call is TRBV20-1, the J call TRBJ2-7; D not certain. The germline V and J ends were trimmed by 0 bases and 5 bases, with 14 bases remaining between them. The CDR3 is 14 residues long. The germline V gene has CDR1 DFQATT and CDR2 SNEGSKA (reference sequence). The chain's CDR3 is CSARELLLSNEQYF. The CDR3 nucleotides read TGCAGTGCTAGAGAATTACTCCTTTCGAACGAGCAGTACTTC.

The CDR3, as DNA: TGTGCCAGCAGCCGGGGGAAAAACTTGGTCTACGGCTACACCTTC. It codes for CASSRGKNLVYGYTF. The chain is built from TRBV14 and TRBJ1-2; TRBD1 is a possible D gene (5 bases). This CDR3 contains 15 residues. V was pared by 4 bases and J by 8 bases, with 20 bases between. Germline V gives CDR1 SGHDN, CDR2 FVKESK.

Note on this clonotype: Its ends do not fully match the called genes, so a read error is possible. The V gene is TRBV7-2, the J gene TRBJ2-7; TRBD2 matches at 9 bases. This CDR3 is built from 14 residues. The germline V gene has CDR1 SGHTA and CDR2 FQGNSA. The CDR3 loop is CASRPAGGTHEQYF. Written as DNA, the CDR3 is TGTGCCAGCAGACCAGCGGGAGGAACCCACGAGCAGTATTTC.

The J gene is TRBJ1-1, the V gene TRBV30; no clear D. This CDR3 has 13 amino acids. Per germline, CDR1 GTSNPN and CDR2 SVGIG (reference sequence). V lost 1 base to trimming and J lost 3 bases, with 9 bases between them. The chain's CDR3 is CAWSGTSHTEAFF. CDR3 coding DNA: TGTGCCTGGAGTGGGACTTCCCACACTGAAGCTTTCTTT.